Each of the 10 T cell receptor beta chains below was sequenced from the same sample in a study of T cells expressing NK-cell markers. TCRdb re-called the 5' RACE reads and gives one entry per CDR3 protein, without DNA. In all, the sample yields 150,000 to 200,000 distinct CDR3 sequences. The material sequenced was blood T cells: a sorted CD56 or NKG2C T cell subset, CD4+ or CD8+ T cells, or bulk PBMC T cells (not recorded which). Every receptor here comes from a man between 18 and 69 years old in good health.

The V gene is TRBV27, the J gene TRBJ1-5. Germline values: CDR1 MNHEY, CDR2 SMNVEV (reference sequence). CDR3 length: 14 amino acids. This chain's CDR3 is CASSFTHSNQPQHF.

The CDR3 loop reads CASSLISGGTDTQYF. This rearrangement joins TRBV5-4 to TRBJ2-3. The CDR3 is made up of 15 amino acids. CDR1 is SGHNT, CDR2 YYREEE, per germline (reference sequence).

V and J are TRBV7-3 and TRBJ2-1; TCRdb selects TRBD1, and the lack of DNA leaves this call unchecked. Germline V gives CDR1 SGHTA, CDR2 FQGTGA. The CDR3 is 19 residues long. The CDR3 loop reads CASSWDDPIVSHSYNEQFF.

CDR3 protein: CAWSYNTDTQYF. V usage is TRBV30 and J usage is TRBJ2-3. The germline CDR1 and CDR2 sequences are GTSNPN and SVGIG (reference sequence). The CDR3 sequence is 12 residues long.

This sequence joins TRBV12-3 or TRBV12-4 and TRBJ2-1; there is no DNA to check the TCRdb D call of TRBD1. The CDR3 spans 14 residues. CDR3 residues: CASSAIGGYNEQFF.

The chain carries TRBV20-1 and TRBJ2-3; TCRdb lists TRBD2, though no DNA is available to test this call. There are 15 residues in the CDR3. Looked up from germline, CDR1 is DFQATT and CDR2 is SNEGSKA (reference sequence). The CDR3 spells CSAITSGGLSDTQYF.

The chain employs TRBV9 and TRBJ2-5; the TRBD2 assignment by TCRdb is unverifiable without DNA. Germline loops: CDR1 SGDLS, CDR2 YYNGEE. The CDR3 loop spans 14 amino acids. CDR3 sequence reads: CASSPETSGETQYF.

The chain links TRBV7-6 to TRBJ2-1; TCRdb outputs TRBD1, but without DNA this stays unchecked. Germline CDR1 and CDR2: SGHVS and FNYEAQ. The CDR3 consists of 16 residues. The CDR3 loop reads CASSLARGRGLNEQFF.

The rearrangement uses TRBV3-1 and TRBJ2-7; the D call of TRBD2 rests on TCRdb alone, since no DNA is present to check it. The germline gives CDR1 LGHDT, CDR2 YNNKEL (reference sequence). The CDR3 contains 16 residues. The CDR3 loop is CASSQEGLAGSYEQYF.

The chain employs TRBV5-1 and TRBJ2-7. This CDR3 is 16 amino acids long. Germline V CDR1 and CDR2: SGHRS, YFSETQ. The CDR3 sequence: CASSLEVESNTYEQYF. Full variable domain (outside the CDR3, taken from reference TRBV5-1 and TRBJ2-7): KAGVTQTPRYLIKTRGQQVTLSCSPISGHRSVSWYQQTPGQGLQFLFEYFSETQRNKGNFPGRFSGRQFSNSRSEMNVSTLELGDSALYLCASSLEVESNTYEQYFGPGTRLTVT.